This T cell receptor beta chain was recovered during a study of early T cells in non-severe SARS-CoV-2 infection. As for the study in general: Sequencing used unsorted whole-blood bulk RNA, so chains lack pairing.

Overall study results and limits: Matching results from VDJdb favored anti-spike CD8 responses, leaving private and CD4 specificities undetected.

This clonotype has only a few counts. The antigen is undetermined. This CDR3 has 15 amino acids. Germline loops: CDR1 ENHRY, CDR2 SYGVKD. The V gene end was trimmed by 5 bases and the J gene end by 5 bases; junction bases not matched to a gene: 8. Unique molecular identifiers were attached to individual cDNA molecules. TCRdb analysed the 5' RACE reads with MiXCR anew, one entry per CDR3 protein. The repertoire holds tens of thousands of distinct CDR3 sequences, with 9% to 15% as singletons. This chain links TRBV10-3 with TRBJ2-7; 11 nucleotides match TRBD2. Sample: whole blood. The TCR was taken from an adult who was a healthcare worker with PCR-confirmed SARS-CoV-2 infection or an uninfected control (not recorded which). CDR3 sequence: CAISITSGSTHEQYF. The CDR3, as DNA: TGTGCCATCAGTATAACTAGCGGGAGCACACACGAGCAGTACTTC.